A selection of T cell receptor beta chains follows, all from one sample in a study of T cells in Graves' hyperthyroidism and ophthalmopathy. TCRdb reprocessed the multiplex PCR reads with MiXCR, giving one entry per CDR3 protein. The table includes just over 550,000 distinct CDR3 sequences, around 42% detected once. The sequenced sample was peripheral blood or thyroid tissue (not recorded which). The receptors originated from a woman between 18 and 30 years old with Graves' hyperthyroidism. The CDR3 runs from the conserved cysteine through the conserved F or W. A D gene is named only where the DNA matches it firmly. The listing skips clone size in some rows; elsewhere it reads once, few, many or a size class.

>-|TRBJ2-7|-|TRBV20-1
TGCAGTGCTGTTATTAGCGGTTCCTACGAGCAGTACTTC
CSAVISGSYEQYF
>-|TRBJ2-6|few|TRBV15
TGTGCCACCAGCAGAGTCCTGACTTTC
CATSRVLTF
>-|TRBJ1-1|many|TRBV19
TGTGCCAGTAGCGGGATTGAAGCTTTCTTT
CASSGIEAFF
>TRBD2|TRBJ2-5|-|TRBV19
TGTGCCAGTAGGGGGACTATCTTCGGAGCGACCCAGTACTTC
CASRGTIFGATQYF
>-|TRBJ2-7|few|TRBV9
TGTGCCAGCAGCGCGGGACCCCCTCGGATTTACGAGCAGTACTTC
CASSAGPPRIYEQYF
>-|TRBJ1-1|few|TRBV7-3
TGTGCCAGCAGCCGAGGCGGGGGCCCGAACACTGAAGCTTTCTTT
CASSRGGGPNTEAFF
>-|TRBJ1-6|-|TRBV10-3
TGTGCCATCAGTGGGACTAGCGGGCCCAATTCACCCCTCCACTTT
CAISGTSGPNSPLHF
>-|TRBJ1-6|few|TRBV9
TGTGCCAGCAGTACTACCTCCTATAATTCACCCCTCCACTTT
CASSTTSYNSPLHF
>-|TRBJ2-2|few|TRBV20-1
TGCAGTGCTGACAGGAGGGACACCGGGGAGCTGTTTTTT
CSADRRDTGELFF
>TRBD1|TRBJ2-4|-|TRBV20-1
TGCAGTGCCCGGGACAGAAACATTCAGTACTTC
CSARDRNIQYF
>-|TRBJ2-5|-|TRBV12-3/TRBV12-4
TGTGCCAGCAGTTTCGGCGGGATGAAGGAGGAGACCCAGTACTTC
CASSFGGMKEETQYF
>TRBD1|TRBJ1-5|-|TRBV11-2
TGTGCCAGCAGCTCACCCGGGGACAGGGGAAGCAATCAGCCCCAGCATTTT
CASSSPGDRGSNQPQHF
>-|TRBJ1-5|-|TRBV10-3
TGTGCCAGCAGCCACCGACAGGCGAATCAGCCCCAGCATTTT
CASSHRQANQPQHF
>TRBD1|TRBJ1-5|few|TRBV7-9
TGTGCCAGCAGCTTAGACTACAGGGGGCCCAATCAGCCCCAGCATTTT
CASSLDYRGPNQPQHF
>-|TRBJ1-1|many|TRBV10-3
TGTGCCATCAGGGAGAAACTTGAAGCTTTCTTT
CAIREKLEAFF
>TRBD1|TRBJ2-7|few|TRBV6-5
TGTGCCAGCAAGGGACAGGGAAGCTACGAGCAGTACTTC
CASKGQGSYEQYF
>-|TRBJ1-2|many|TRBV25-1
TGTGCCAGCAGTGATTTTGGGCAGTATGGCTACACCTTC
CASSDFGQYGYTF
>-|TRBJ1-2|-|TRBV15
TGTGCCACCAGCATTCCTCCAGTACAGTCGCTTAACTATGGCTACACCTTC
CATSIPPVQSLNYGYTF
>-|TRBJ2-7|few|TRBV19
TGTGCCAGTAGGAGGGCAGGGCACGAGCAGTACTTC
CASRRAGHEQYF
>TRBD2|TRBJ2-7|many|TRBV7-6
TGTGCCAGCAGCTTAGTAGCGGGAGGGAGCGAGCAGTACTTC
CASSLVAGGSEQYF
>-|TRBJ2-7|-|TRBV7-9
TGTGCCAGCAGCTTAGACGGGAAGGGTGGGTGGTACGAGCAGTACTTC
CASSLDGKGGWYEQYF
>-|TRBJ2-7|many|TRBV6-1
TGTGCCAGCAGTGAAGCGAACGAGCAGTACTTC
CASSEANEQYF
>-|TRBJ1-5|once|TRBV24-1
TGTGCCAGCAGTTTACAAGATCAGCTCCAGCATTTT
CASSLQDQLQHF
>TRBD1|TRBJ1-2|-|TRBV11-2
TGTGCCAGCAGCTCCACGAGAGGGACAGGAGGCTCTTATGGCTACACCTTC
CASSSTRGTGGSYGYTF
>-|TRBJ1-4|-|TRBV19
TGTGCCAGTAGCACATTTGGGCTAGACACAGCAACTAATGAAAAACTGTTTTTT
CASSTFGLDTATNEKLFF
>-|TRBJ2-5|few|TRBV10-3
TGTGCCACGCAAGGGACGACCCAGTCCCAGTACTTC
CATQGTTQSQYF
>-|TRBJ2-7|-|TRBV5-1
TGCGCCAGCGGGGTCCGGGACTCCTACGAGCAGTACTTC
CASGVRDSYEQYF
>TRBD1|TRBJ1-1|few|TRBV7-2
TGTGCCAGCAGCTTAACAGGGGTTAGCACTGAAGCTTTCTTT
CASSLTGVSTEAFF
>-|TRBJ1-2|many|TRBV2
TGTGCCAGCAGTCACAGGACGGGGCTCGGCTATGGCTACACCTTC
CASSHRTGLGYGYTF
>TRBD1|TRBJ1-5|many|TRBV20-1
TGCAGTGCTAGGGACAGGGGTCAGCCCCAGCATTTT
CSARDRGQPQHF
>-|TRBJ2-5|-|TRBV13
TGTGCTAGAGGGGCGGAAGAGACCCAGTACTTC
CARGAEETQYF
>TRBD1|TRBJ1-5|few|TRBV2
TGCGCCAGCAGCGTCAGGACAGGGGACAATCAGCCCCAGCATTTT
CASSVRTGDNQPQHF
>-|TRBJ1-1|few|TRBV9
TGTGCCAGCAGCGCCGTTGATATGAACACTGAAGCTTTCTTT
CASSAVDMNTEAFF
>-|TRBJ1-2|-|TRBV20-1
TGCAGTGCTAGAGTTCCGATATCCTATGGCTACACCTTC
CSARVPISYGYTF
>-|TRBJ1-1|-|TRBV12-3/TRBV12-4
TGTGCCAGCAGTCCCCCTTTTAGGGGACATATGAACACTGAAGCTTTCTTT
CASSPPFRGHMNTEAFF
>-|TRBJ1-4|-|TRBV25-1
TGTGCCAGCAGTTCCCGGTCCCTGGAAAAACTGTTTTTT
CASSSRSLEKLFF
>TRBD1|TRBJ1-1|many|TRBV20-1
TGCAGTGCCTGGGGACAGGGGGCGTCTGAAGCTTTCTTT
CSAWGQGASEAFF
>-|TRBJ2-3|-|TRBV15
TGTGCCACCAGCAGCAGGGTCACAGATACGCAGTATTTT
CATSSRVTDTQYF
>-|TRBJ1-5|-|TRBV19
TGTGCCAGTAGTATGAGGGACCAGCCCCAGCATTTT
CASSMRDQPQHF
>TRBD2|TRBJ2-5|many|TRBV24-1
TGTGCCACCAGTGTCGGACTAGCGGGAGACGAGACCCAGTACTTC
CATSVGLAGDETQYF
>-|TRBJ1-6|-|TRBV29-1
TGCAGCGATTATGGTTCACCCCTCCACTTT
CSDYGSPLHF
>TRBD2|TRBJ2-3|-|TRBV10-3
TGTGCCATCAGGATGACTAGCGGGGGCACAGATACGCAGTATTTT
CAIRMTSGGTDTQYF
>TRBD2|TRBJ2-7|few|TRBV6-6
TGTGCCAGCAGTTACTTCGGGACTACCTACGAGCAGTACTTC
CASSYFGTTYEQYF
>TRBD1|TRBJ1-1|few|TRBV12-3/TRBV12-4
TGTGCCAGCAGTTTATTGACAGGGCAGAACACTGAAGCTTTCTTT
CASSLLTGQNTEAFF
>-|TRBJ1-4|many|TRBV10-2
TGCGCCAGCAGTGTGGTCGGTGAAAAACTGTTTTTT
CASSVVGEKLFF
>TRBD1|TRBJ1-1|-|TRBV5-1
TGCGCCAGCAGCATAGGACAGGGGTGGAACTCTGAAGCTTTCTTT
CASSIGQGWNSEAFF
>-|TRBJ1-6|few|TRBV12-3/TRBV12-4
TGTGCCAGCAGTTTAGCGAGAGGGAGCGCCTTTTCACCCCTCCACTTT
CASSLARGSAFSPLHF
>-|TRBJ1-6|-|TRBV7-3
TGTGCCAGCAGCATCCATTATAATTCACCCCTCCACTTT
CASSIHYNSPLHF
>-|TRBJ2-3|-|TRBV24-1
TGTGCCACCAGTGACGAACGTCAGGGCGAAGATACGCAGTATTTT
CATSDERQGEDTQYF
>TRBD2|TRBJ2-7|few|TRBV20-1
TGCAGTGCCAAGACTAGCGGCGAGCAGTACTTC
CSAKTSGEQYF
>-|TRBJ2-5|-|TRBV10-3
TGTGCCCGCAGTTCTCGAGGACAAGAGACCCAGTACTTC
CARSSRGQETQYF
>TRBD1|TRBJ1-4|many|TRBV29-1
TGCAGCGTTGAAGAAGGGGGCTGGGTGGGATTT
CSVEEGGWVGF
>TRBD1|TRBJ1-2|many|TRBV29-1
TGCAGCGTTGTCGAGGTGGACAGGGGTGGGAATGGCTACACCTTC
CSVVEVDRGGNGYTF
>TRBD1|TRBJ1-4|-|TRBV20-1
TGCAGTGCCCAAACCGGACAGGGGATTGTCTCTAGTGAAAAACTGTTTTTT
CSAQTGQGIVSSEKLFF
>-|TRBJ1-1|once|TRBV19
TGTGCCAGTAGTATGGGAAGCAGGGGAACTGAAGCTTTCTTT
CASSMGSRGTEAFF